This T cell receptor (beta chain) is from a study of cytomegalovirus exposure and HLA in healthy donors (TCRdb year 2017). Looking at the study overall: An earlier analysis of several hundred of the donors reported over 250 Gb of sequence data and 95 million to 140 million unique TCR beta sequences obtained from around 190 million T cells. About 310 gigabases of sequencing data and tens of millions of unique TCR sequences were included in an early release covering 500 to 750 HLA-typed donors. Of the approximately 400 genotyped donors, 80% to 90% were placed in the genetic ancestry cluster associated with self-reported Caucasian donors. The study aimed to test whether cataloging public T cell receptors could reveal signatures of past pathogen exposure. Using immunosequencing, the study profiled T cell repertoires from around 670 subjects and related those repertoires to cytomegalovirus serostatus. In addition to the first cohort of 650 to 750 subjects, a separate validation cohort of around 110 different subjects was used. To predict cytomegalovirus infection status, the study brought together high-throughput TCR immunosequencing, statistical association of individual TCRs with disease status, and machine learning. To study patterns of TCR occurrence, a later analysis re-analyzed previously published TCR beta repertoires from just over 650 donors and added high-resolution HLA genotyping. Rather than drawing on any new phenotypic data, the later analysis identified candidate immune exposures from TCR beta sequences and the way those sequences occurred across donors. An earlier analysis of some 600 of the donors applied high-throughput TCR beta sequencing to assess whether each TCR beta V gene segment acted as functional or pseudogenic. Donor age, sex, ethnicity and CMV serostatus were collected together with the repertoire data. A later genetic analysis used genome-wide SNP genotypes for about 65% of the roughly 700 donors, treating that subset as a discovery cohort. Every repertoire in the discovery cohort had been generated on one and the same sequencing platform. Both class I and class II loci were covered by HLA typing, at four-digit resolution. The number of typed donors differed by locus: about 629-630 for A, B, C, DRB1 and DQB1; some 540 for DQA1; around 580 for DPA1; and some 430 for DPB1. Roughly 5 DR-DQ haplotypes were treated as single units for association and clustering because of strong linkage in the cohort. Among 398 genotyped donors of the cohort, an average of approximately 240,000 unique TCR beta nucleotide sequences was sequenced per donor, of which approximately 19% were non-productive. General study outcomes and caveats: According to a later analysis, TCR association rates differed among HLA loci, with DRB1 alleles showing the most associated TCRs and HLA-C alleles showing the fewest. In this cohort, only TCR beta chains were sequenced, and detectable features were limited by the absence of alpha or paired-chain data. A few of the identified cytomegalovirus-associated TCR beta chains were confirmed in vitro to be specific for cytomegalovirus antigens. Because HLA typing was unavailable for some donors at each locus, only the typed subset was used in association tests. In an earlier analysis of more than 500 of the donors, most TCR beta V segments appeared in productive rearrangements about 87% or about 30% of the time, broadly matching IMGT annotations. In a later analysis, several top co-occurrence clusters were reported to appear linked to parvovirus B19, influenza, CMV and Epstein-Barr virus. Roughly uniform sequencing depth across donors was assumed in presence/absence analyses, although this assumption may not hold. In a later genetic analysis, fewer N-insertions in productive TCRs were reported among donors in an Asian-associated ancestry cluster than the roughly 700-donor mean. In a later analysis, HLA-associated TCR beta chains showed more clonal expansion and lower generation probabilities than non-associated chains that were equally common. Immune exposure information for the cohort was limited to CMV serostatus. The 87-base-pair reads could not distinguish some IMGT-functional V segments, including TRBV6-2 and TRBV6-3, so those segments were excluded. In both the original and validation cohorts, the classifier was reported to diagnose cytomegalovirus status with high specificity and sensitivity. Correlated functional status among segregating V segments might be attributable to linkage disequilibrium, but an unknown experimental factor could not be ruled out. The study gave a list of about 160 TCR beta chains associated with cytomegalovirus. A further reported finding was that TCR beta sequences accurately predicted the HLA-A and HLA-B alleles for most subjects in the first cohort. The sequencing pipeline was judged likely to have produced a cluster of highly shared sequence variants as a technical artifact. Because counts were too low, roughly 16 rarely observed V segments, including chromosome 9 orphons, were excluded from the earlier analysis of fewer than 650 of the donors. A later analysis associated around 16,000 TCR beta sequences with specific HLA alleles at a false discovery rate of 0.05. Most CMV-associated TCR beta chains appeared to be HLA-restricted in a later analysis, and the HLA associations seemed to be driven largely by CMV exposure. While some public TCRs were present in many individuals, most TCR sequences turned up only very rarely across donors. When HLA alleles, especially DR and DQ, strongly co-occurred, TCR associations were difficult to assign to individual alleles. The authors suggested that the approach could potentially be extended to other disease states and immunological phenotypes. An association between a missense DCLRE1C variant and V-gene and J-gene trimming of TCR beta chains was found in a later genetic analysis and replicated in an independent cohort.

Receptors were amplified or captured by the immunoSEQ multiplex PCR assay. For the multiplex PCR, a mixture combining 60 forward primers for TCR Vbeta segments and 13 reverse primers for TCR Jbeta segments was used. A multiplex PCR assay on genomic DNA amplified the CDR3 region of rearranged TCR beta genes. Amplified TCR beta libraries were sequenced as 87-base-pair reads on the Illumina HiSeq System. As for how the authors treated the data: A later analysis counted tens of millions of unique TCR beta chains across the approximately 700 repertoires, and some 12 million of these chains were shared by at least two donors. A nearest-neighbor algorithm error-corrected the raw reads and collapsed the reads into unique sequences, merging closely related sequences to remove PCR and sequencing errors. V, D and J gene segments were assigned by aligning CDR3 sequences to IMGT reference sequences. For a sequence to be retained, a match of at least six nucleotides was required to both a V gene segment and a J gene segment. Rearrangements were classified as productive when the CDR3 lacked stop codons and remained in frame with V and J, and all other rearrangements were classified as non-productive. Following IMGT convention, CDR3 was defined as the stretch from the second conserved V-encoded cysteine to the conserved J-encoded phenylalanine. The earlier analysis of about 620 of the donors excluded sequences that lacked an unambiguous match to a single V gene segment. An earlier analysis of almost 600 of the donors classified V segments as functional when productive rearrangements were above 56.7% and as segregating when the standard deviation between donors was above 5%. A statistical classification framework was built to diagnose cytomegalovirus status from the catalog of TCR beta chain sequences. In a later analysis, V and J genes were assigned by comparing TCR nucleotide sequences against IMGT/GENE-DB human TR gene sequences. A later analysis assigned CDR3 sequences and most-parsimonious VDJ recombination scenarios with the TCRdist pipeline. In a later analysis, each TCR beta chain was defined by its CDR3 amino acid sequence together with its V-gene family, and reads lacking a unique V-gene family were excluded. In a later analysis, a few hundred highly shared, low-generation-probability nucleotide sequences were removed to address suspected cross-contamination and a sequencing artifact. For each public chain, a later analysis derived a clonal expansion index from normalized ranks of inferred template counts within each repertoire. A later analysis computed generation probabilities with a VDJ recombination model fitted to out-of-frame rearrangements, and checked the results against IGoR. A later analysis scored TCR-TCR, TCR-HLA and TCR-CMV co-occurrence with hypergeometric tests, applying a repertoire-size bias correction to TCR pairs. A later analysis estimated false discovery rates by permuting HLA or CMV assignments 20 times. In a later analysis, co-occurring TCRs were grouped using DBSCAN, and TCRdist sequence similarity was added for clustering within HLA-allele-positive subsets. Co-occurrence clustering excluded repertoires with fewer than 30,000 or more than 120,000 public chains, plus five with anomalous nucleotide sharing. TCRdb limited this immuneACCESS table to in-frame rearrangements with V and J called. A share of clones is missing; checked studies link under half to unresolved V genes, and the rest is unexplained. The DNA gave D and trimming, while V, J and clone size come from that table. The sample table holds fewer than 200,000 clones, of which 80% to 85% were seen once. The top ten clonotypes cover around 1.7% of the sample.

Remarks on this clone: Its antigen remains undetermined. No base-level quality is on record; no much larger clone is a single base apart.

In total, approximately 700 healthy bone marrow donors made up the cohort. Cohort members were all nominally healthy when sampled, although unrecorded immune exposures were likely present. The donor was CMV seronegative and was included in the group of a few hundred seronegative cohort members. Each donor provided a peripheral blood sample, and peripheral blood mononuclear cells were used for TCR beta sequencing. The Qiagen DNeasy Blood Extraction Kit was used to extract genomic DNA from the blood cell samples. The CDR3 measures 14 amino acids from cysteine to phenylalanine. This entry keeps only the CDR3 DNA: 42 bases, framed from base 1. CDR1 and CDR2 (MDHEN, SYDVKM) derive from the germline V gene. The V end loses 5 bases and the J end loses 4 bases, and a stretch of 14 bases separates them.

The sequence links TRBV28 to TRBJ1-1; the D gene is perhaps TRBD1, on 5 matching bases. The sequence was obtained from a woman younger than 35 in good health and CMV-seronegative. The specimen sequenced was PBMCs. The CDR3 reads as follows: CASSKNRQLTEAFF. The nucleotides are TGTGCCAGCAGTAAAAATAGACAGCTCACTGAAGCTTTCTTT.